Below, one T cell receptor (beta chain) is given with its context. The CDR3 is 14 residues long. Trimming cost V 5 bases and J 1 base, with 12 bases left between them. Germline CDR1 and CDR2: SGHVS and FQNEAQ. Clones were read by immunoSEQ multiplex PCR, and TCRdb kept only the in-frame ones, dropping some. The data contain tens of thousands of clones, about nine tenths of them singletons. This sample was included in a study of OX40 agonist ivuxolimab in advanced cancers. This clonotype was obtained from an adult with an advanced solid tumor such as melanoma, head and neck, liver or kidney cancer. V usage is TRBV7-8 and J usage is TRBJ2-7; D possibly corresponds to TRBD1 (6 bases). The sequencing used CD4+ or CD8+ T cells sorted from blood, collected in a trial of the OX40 agonist ivuxolimab. CDR3 coding DNA: TGTGCCAGCAGCCTGGGGGCGGCATCCTACGAGCAGTACTTC. The encoded protein is CASSLGAASYEQYF.